This entry concerns a single T cell receptor (beta chain). No cognate antigen has been identified for it. No base-level quality is on record; no much larger clone is a single base apart. PBMC libraries used mostly 480 ng of input genomic DNA for deep sequencing, with six replicates per sample. The immunoSEQ hsTCRbeta kit was used to prepare TCRbeta libraries according to the manufacturer's instructions. The completed libraries were mixed into a single pool at 3 nM, then sequenced with an Illumina NovaSeq 6000 S4 flow cell. The original methods were these. The immunoSEQ Analyzer handled quality control and preprocessing of the raw data. The analysis was limited to productive rearrangements, and each clonotype was defined by a unique CDR3 amino acid sequence. Repertoire clonality was estimated as the Gini-Simpson index, which was calculated using the R package tcR. Student's t test was used to compare Gini indices, while Pearson correlation assessed associations with tumor size change. What TCRdb holds here is the immuneACCESS table cut down to in-frame rearrangements. Part of the clones is not present; checked against another copy, under half of the missing clones reflect an unresolved V gene, and the others are unexplained. The DNA was the basis for D and trimming; V, J and clone size are from that table. The sample includes approximately 37,000 clones, with 85% to 90% observed a single time. The ten biggest clones cover around 3.2% of the sample.

The germline V gene yields KGHSH for CDR1 and LQKENI for CDR2. The CDR3 holds 15 amino acids from the cysteine to the phenylalanine. The sequence is cut down to CDR3 DNA, 45 bases in frame from base 1. V loses 5 bases, J loses 7 bases, and the germline ends lie 17 bases apart. The intended sense of this specimen's time point label: before neoadjuvant nivolumab. Patients had been newly diagnosed with stage II-IVA oral cavity squamous cell carcinoma, and no prior systemic or radiation treatment had been given to the patients. The cohort was composed of patients with HPV-negative, locally advanced oral cavity squamous cell carcinoma. Peripheral blood mononuclear cells were analyzed directly, without maintenance or expansion in culture. Samples came from a longitudinal correlative study of a single-arm phase II trial of neoadjuvant nivolumab in oral cavity squamous cell carcinoma. Genomic DNA-based TCRbeta sequencing was performed on subject-matched pre- and post-treatment PBMCs and tumors from three responders and three non-responders. Peripheral blood mononuclear cells were collected once before nivolumab treatment and again after treatment, at the time of surgery. The Maxwell RSC DNA from Cells kit was used to extract genomic DNA from PBMCs.

This specimen belongs to a study of neoadjuvant anti-PD-1 for oral cavity cancer (dated by TCRdb to about 2021). The study in broad terms: Before undergoing curative-intent surgical resection, most patients got three to four biweekly nivolumab doses at 3 mg/kg. Patients without progression received a fourth nivolumab dose around day 43 and underwent definitive surgical resection on days 50-56. Responders were defined as patients with complete response, partial response or stable disease by RECIST 1.1; non-responders were defined as patients with progression. The parent correlative cohort had around 11 patients and a response rate of roughly 31%. On the study overall, not on this receptor specifically: Only a few patients per response group were included in the TCR analyses, and larger cohorts for validation were called for by the authors. Higher pretreatment blood Treg/Th17 ratios correlated with higher pretreatment blood TCRbeta clonality and lower post-treatment tumor TCRbeta clonality. After neoadjuvant nivolumab, significantly higher T cell clonality (Gini index) was found within PBMCs in non-responders than in responders.

The rearrangement joined TRBV18 to TRBJ1-4; a weak D assignment points to TRBD1 (6 bases agree). The material sequenced was PBMCs, taken before nivolumab (anti-PD-1) treatment. This sequence originates from a person aged 35-79 years with oral cavity squamous cell carcinoma. The DNA sequence is given as TGTGCCAGCTCAGCCAGGGGCACTGCCGGTGAAAAACTGTTTTTT. Translated, it reads CASSARGTAGEKLFF. Reference TRBV18 and TRBJ1-4 genes cover what lies past the CDR3, so the full variable domain is NAGVMQNPRHLVRRRGQEARLRCSPMKGHSHVYWYRQLPEEGLKFMVYLQKENIIDESGMPKERFSAEFPKEGPSILRIQQVVRGDSAAYFCASSARGTAGEKLFFGSGTQLSVL.